Sequencing of this TCR beta chain was carried out in a study of control samples from healthy donors and cancer patients. Measured with immunoSEQ multiplex PCR; TCRdb has only the in-frame clones, and not every one. The sample includes 100,000 or so clones, approximately 90% of them seen just once. The germline V gene encodes CDR1 MNHEY and CDR2 SMNVEV (reference sequence). V was shortened by 6 bases and J by 4 bases, with 12 bases between the two germline ends. The CDR3 is made up of 13 amino acids. Input material: blood. This TCR derives from a man aged 25 to 45 in good health. The rearrangement links TRBV27 to TRBJ1-1; weak D call: TRBD1 (6 bases). Here the CDR3 reads CASRSQGTTEAFF. In DNA form, the CDR3 reads TGTGCCAGCAGAAGCCAGGGGACCACTGAAGCTTTCTTT.